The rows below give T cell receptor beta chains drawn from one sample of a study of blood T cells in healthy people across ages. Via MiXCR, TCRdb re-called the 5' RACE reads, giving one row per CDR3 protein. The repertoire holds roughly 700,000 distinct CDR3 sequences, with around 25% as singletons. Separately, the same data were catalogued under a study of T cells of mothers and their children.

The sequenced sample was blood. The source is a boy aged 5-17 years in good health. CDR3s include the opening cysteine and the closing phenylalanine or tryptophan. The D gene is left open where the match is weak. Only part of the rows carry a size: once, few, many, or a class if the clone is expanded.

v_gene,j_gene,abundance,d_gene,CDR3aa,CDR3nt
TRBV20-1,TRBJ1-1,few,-,CSAGARRGENTEAFF,TGCAGTGCTGGGGCCCGCAGGGGAGAGAACACTGAAGCTTTCTTT
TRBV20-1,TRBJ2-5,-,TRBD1,CSAGTGRWVQSRGQETQYF,TGCAGTGCTGGGACAGGTCGGTGGGTACAGTCCCGCGGGCAAGAGACCCAGTACTTC
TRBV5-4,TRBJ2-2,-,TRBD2,CASSLDSSGGSGELFF,TGTGCCAGCAGCTTGGATTCGAGCGGGGGTTCCGGGGAGCTGTTTTTT
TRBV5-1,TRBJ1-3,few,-,CASSPRVAGNTIYF,TGCGCCAGCAGCCCCCGGGTGGCTGGAAACACCATATATTTT
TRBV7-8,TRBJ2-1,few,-,CASSPRAYNEQFF,TGTGCCAGCAGCCCCCGGGCTTACAATGAGCAGTTCTTC
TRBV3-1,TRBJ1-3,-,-,CASSQIIDPGDTIYF,TGTGCCAGCAGCCAAATTATCGACCCTGGAGACACCATATATTTT
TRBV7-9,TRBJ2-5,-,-,CASSLDREDGTQYF,TGTGCTAGCAGCTTAGATAGGGAAGACGGGACCCAGTACTTC
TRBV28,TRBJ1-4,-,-,CASSSSGGANEKLFF,TGTGCCAGCAGTAGTTCGGGAGGAGCTAATGAAAAACTGTTTTTT
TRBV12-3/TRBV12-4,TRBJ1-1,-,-,CASNRGPEAFF,TGTGCCAGCAACCGGGGGCCTGAAGCTTTCTTT
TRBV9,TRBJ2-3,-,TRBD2,CASSVELAGATDTQYF,TGTGCCAGCAGCGTAGAACTAGCGGGCGCCACAGATACGCAGTATTTT
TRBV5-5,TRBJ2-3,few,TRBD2,CASSLEGSGEGTDTQYF,TGTGCCAGCAGCTTGGAGGGTAGCGGGGAGGGCACAGATACGCAGTATTTT
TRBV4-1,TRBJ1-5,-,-,CASSQDWGESSSNQPQHF,TGCGCCAGCAGCCAAGATTGGGGGGAAAGTTCCAGCAATCAGCCCCAGCATTTT
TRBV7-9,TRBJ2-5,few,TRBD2,CASSLGGAGQRGLETQYF,TGTGCCAGCAGCTTAGGGGGAGCAGGCCAGCGGGGGTTGGAGACCCAGTACTTC
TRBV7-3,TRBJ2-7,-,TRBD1,CASTRTGGMNHF,TGTGCCAGCACTCGAACAGGGGGTATGAATCATTTC
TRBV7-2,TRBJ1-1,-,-,CASSPFGGWNTEAFF,TGTGCCAGCAGCCCGTTCGGGGGCTGGAACACTGAAGCTTTCTTT
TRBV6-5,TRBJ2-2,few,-,CASARRANTGELFF,TGTGCCAGCGCAAGGCGGGCGAACACCGGGGAGCTGTTTTTT
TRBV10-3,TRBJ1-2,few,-,CAIRKGAGLYGYTF,TGTGCCATCAGGAAGGGAGCCGGACTCTATGGCTACACCTTC
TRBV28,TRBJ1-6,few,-,CASSLTISSDSPLHF,TGTGCCAGCAGTTTAACTATCTCTTCGGATTCACCCCTCCACTTT
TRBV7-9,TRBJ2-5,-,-,CASSLIQGPKETQYF,TGTGCCAGCAGCTTAATTCAGGGACCGAAAGAGACCCAGTACTTC
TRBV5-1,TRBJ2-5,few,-,CASSSETKTQYF,TGCGCCAGCAGTTCCGAGACGAAGACCCAGTACTTC
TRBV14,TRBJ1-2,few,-,CASSQELGMRSNYGYTF,TGTGCCAGCAGCCAAGAACTGGGGATGCGGAGTAACTATGGCTACACCTTC
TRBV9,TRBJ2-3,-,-,CASSETGYDTQYF,TGTGCCAGCAGCGAAACAGGGTATGATACGCAGTATTTT
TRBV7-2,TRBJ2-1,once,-,CASSLVFNEQFF,TGTGCCAGCAGCTTAGTGTTCAATGAGCAGTTCTTC
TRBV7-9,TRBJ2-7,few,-,CASRQDGSYEQYF,TGTGCCAGCAGGCAAGACGGCTCCTACGAGCAGTACTTC